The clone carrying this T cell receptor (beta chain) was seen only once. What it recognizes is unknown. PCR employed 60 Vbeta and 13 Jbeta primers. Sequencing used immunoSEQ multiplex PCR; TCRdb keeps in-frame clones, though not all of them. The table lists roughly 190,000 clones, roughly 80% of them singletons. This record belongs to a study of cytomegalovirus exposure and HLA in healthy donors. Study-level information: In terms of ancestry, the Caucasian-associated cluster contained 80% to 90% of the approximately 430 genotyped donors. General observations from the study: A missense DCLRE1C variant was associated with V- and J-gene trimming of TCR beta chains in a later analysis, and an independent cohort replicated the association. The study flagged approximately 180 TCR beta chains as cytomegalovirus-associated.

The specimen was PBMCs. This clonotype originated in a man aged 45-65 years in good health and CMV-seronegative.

The CDR3: CASSQTGPYGYTF. CDR3 DNA sequence: TGTGCCAGCAGTCAGACAGGGCCCTATGGCTACACCTTC. The V call is TRBV25-1, the J call TRBJ1-2, with 7 bases that match TRBD1. This CDR3 is built from 13 residues. J lost 4 bases, V lost 5 bases, and 4 bases had no gene match. Germline values: CDR1 MGHDK, CDR2 SYGVNS.